This T cell receptor (beta chain) was sequenced during a study of blood T cell repertoires in COVID-19. Across the study: From the United States, Italy and Spain came samples of acute and convalescent COVID-19.

This CDR3 has 11 residues. Trimming left V 3 bases short and J 8 bases short, with 8 bases between. Germline V gives CDR1 DFQATT, CDR2 SNEGSKA (reference sequence). The method was immunoSEQ multiplex PCR; TCRdb's version includes in-frame clones alone and lacks a portion of them. Of 150,000 or so clones listed, around 79% are singletons. This clonotype was sampled from a woman aged 70-85 years with COVID-19, enrolled during active disease. The rearrangement joins TRBV20-1 to TRBJ2-1; D might be TRBD2 (5 bases). Sequences were obtained from peripheral blood. CDR3 nucleotide sequence: TGCAGTGCTAGGCACGGGGATGAGCAGTTCTTC. Its protein product is CSARHGDEQFF.